Given below is one T cell receptor beta chain in context. The antigen is unknown. The protocol was immunoSEQ multiplex PCR, while the TCRdb copy is restricted to in-frame clones and leaves out a portion. The sample yields about 78,000 clones, 84% seen once. This CDR3 contains 15 residues. Germline V gene sequence: CDR1 KGHSH, CDR2 LQKENI. Germline trimming cut 3 bases from V and 8 bases from J; bases unmatched to any gene: 11. This sample is part of a study of identifying expanded T cells in peripheral blood. Whole-study results and caveats: Differentially abundant clones: about 1.1 between replicates, roughly 16 at about 13 days, 19 to 20 at four. Variance in clone template counts between two-week samples significantly increased with total template count across all healthy donors.

During the collection period, no donor immune events like infections were recorded. The specimen was blood. The rearrangement joins TRBV18 to TRBJ1-2; 8 bases map to TRBD1. The TCR was taken from a person between 18 and 75 years old in good health. CDR3 residues: CASSPLDRELVGYTF. CDR3 in DNA: TGTGCCAGCTCACCTCTGGACAGGGAGCTAGTCGGCTACACCTTC.